This T cell receptor beta chain appears in the sequencing data of a study of CD8 T cells in Susac syndrome. Trimming took 5 bases from V and 8 from J, leaving 18 bases between them. The length of the CDR3 is 13 residues. Germline-derived CDR1 and CDR2 are GTSNPN and SVGIG (reference sequence). Random hexamers were used to reverse transcribe roughly 0.5 to 1 ug of RNA. Amplification of TCR beta CDR3 used immunoSEQ multiplex PCR across 54 Vbeta and 13 Jbeta. TCRdb re-called the immunoSEQ multiplex PCR reads through MiXCR, storing one row per CDR3 protein. The repertoire holds 200,000 to 250,000 distinct CDR3 sequences, with 95% as singletons.

The origin of this receptor is a human donor with multiple sclerosis. The J gene is TRBJ1-2, the V gene TRBV30, with unresolved D. The sequenced material came from CD4+ T cells from PBMCs. The CDR3 sequence: CAWELGELGGYTF. The CDR3 DNA follows: TGTGCCTGGGAGCTCGGGGAGCTTGGAGGCTACACCTTC.